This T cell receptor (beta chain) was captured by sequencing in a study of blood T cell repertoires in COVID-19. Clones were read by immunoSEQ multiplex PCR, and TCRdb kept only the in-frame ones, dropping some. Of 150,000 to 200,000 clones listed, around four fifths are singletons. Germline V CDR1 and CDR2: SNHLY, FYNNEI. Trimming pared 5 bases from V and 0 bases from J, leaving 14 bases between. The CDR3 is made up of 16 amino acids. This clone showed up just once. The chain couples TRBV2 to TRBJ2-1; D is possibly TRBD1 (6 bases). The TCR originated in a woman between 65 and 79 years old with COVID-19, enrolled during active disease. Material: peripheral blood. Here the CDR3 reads CASSIRQARSYNEQFF. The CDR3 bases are TGTGCCAGCAGTATACGACAGGCTCGCTCCTACAATGAGCAGTTCTTC.